The rows below give T cell receptor beta chains drawn from one sample of a study of shared clonotypes between healthy human individuals. Sequencing was performed with immunoSEQ multiplex PCR; in TCRdb, only in-frame clones are kept and a portion is missing. The repertoire consists of hundreds of thousands of clones, with about 95% occurring once and the leading ten covering more than 0.085%. Sequencing was performed on naive CD8+ T cells sorted from blood. These TCRs come from a woman aged 30 to 39 in good health. CDR3s include the opening cysteine and the closing phenylalanine or tryptophan. Each record gives: D gene, V gene, J gene, clone size, CDR3 protein, CDR3 DNA. The D gene is left open where the match is weak. Only part of the rows carry a size: once, few, many, or a class if the clone is expanded.

TRBD2	TRBV28	TRBJ2-5	once	CASDVPGSGETQYF	TGTGCCAGCGACGTGCCCGGTAGCGGGGAGACCCAGTACTTC
TRBD1	TRBV5-1	TRBJ2-7	.	CASSWDRGFYEQYF	TGCGCCAGCAGCTGGGACAGGGGATTTTACGAGCAGTACTTC
.	TRBV29-1	TRBJ2-1	.	CSVETLSSNEQFF	TGCAGCGTTGAAACCCTTAGCTCCAATGAGCAGTTCTTC
.	TRBV9	TRBJ1-2	.	CASSGWDGANYGYTF	TGTGCCAGCAGCGGATGGGACGGCGCTAACTATGGCTACACCTTC
TRBD1	TRBV13	TRBJ1-6	.	CASSLLRDRLHF	TGTGCCAGCAGCTTACTACGGGACAGACTCCACTTT
TRBD2	TRBV10-3	TRBJ2-7	.	CAISDLAGGYEQYF	TGTGCCATCAGTGATCTAGCGGGAGGGTACGAGCAGTACTTC
.	TRBV29-1	TRBJ2-3	.	CSVLAGETDTQYF	TGCAGCGTTTTGGCGGGTGAGACAGATACGCAGTATTTT
TRBD1	TRBV5-8	TRBJ1-2	.	CASSFGTGDRYTF	TGTGCCAGCAGCTTCGGGACAGGGGATCGCTACACCTTC
TRBD2	TRBV2	TRBJ2-7	.	CARGTSGESYEQYF	TGTGCCAGGGGGACTAGCGGGGAATCCTACGAGCAGTACTTC
.	TRBV5-6	TRBJ2-7	.	CASSFKGRLGDEQYF	TGTGCCAGCAGCTTTAAGGGACGGCTCGGTGACGAGCAGTACTTC
TRBD2	TRBV6-1	TRBJ2-2	once	CASSDRRLAGGNLLGLGEFF	TGTGCCAGCAGTGACCGCCGACTAGCGGGAGGGAACTTGTTGGGGTTAGGCGAGTTTTTT
.	TRBV9	TRBJ2-1	.	CASSVEPALPLLYNEQFF	TGTGCCAGCAGCGTAGAGCCGGCCCTCCCTCTTCTGTACAATGAGCAGTTCTTC
.	TRBV7-9	TRBJ2-2	.	CASSSDTYLKNTGELFF	TGTGCCAGCAGCTCAGACACGTATCTCAAGAACACCGGGGAGCTGTTTTTT
.	TRBV5-6	TRBJ2-7	.	CASSLDGGAGSYEQYF	TGTGCCAGCAGCTTGGACGGGGGCGCGGGATCCTACGAGCAGTACTTC
.	TRBV4-1	TRBJ2-4	.	CASSQVGKNIQYF	TGCGCCAGCAGCCAAGTAGGCAAAAACATTCAGTACTTC